What follows are 7 T cell receptor beta chains derived from one specimen sequenced in a study of technical replicates of blood from a few donors. The method was immunoSEQ multiplex PCR; TCRdb's version includes in-frame clones alone and lacks a portion of them. The profile shows 85,000 to 100,000 clones, about 94% of them singletons. Material: T cells isolated from PBMCs. The source of these receptors is a human donor in good health.

This rearrangement joins TRBV5-8 to TRBJ2-3; 7 nucleotides match TRBD2. Trimming at V came to 2 bases and at J to 0 bases, leaving 9 bases not matched to a gene. CDR3 size: 17 residues. Germline V gene data show CDR1 as SGHTS and CDR2 as YDEGEE. As DNA, the CDR3 is TGTGCCAGCAGCTTCGGGGCGGGAGCACCTAGCACAGATACGCAGTATTTT. The encoded protein is CASSFGAGAPSTDTQYF.

This sequence joins TRBV5-5 and TRBJ2-7, with 9 nucleotides matching TRBD1. This CDR3 contains 15 residues. Germline V lookup: CDR1 SGHKS, CDR2 YYEKEE (reference sequence). The V segment lost 0 bases and the J segment 3 bases; nucleotides outside the gene matches: 4. CDR3 in DNA: TGTGCCAGCAGCTTGGATACAGGGGGCATCTACGAGCAGTACTTC. This gives the protein CASSLDTGGIYEQYF.

CDR3: CASSVTGTANQPQHF. The DNA for the CDR3 is TGTGCCAGCAGCGTAACCGGGACAGCAAATCAGCCCCAGCATTTT. The chain combines TRBV9 with TRBJ1-5, with 7 bases that match TRBD1. The CDR3 is 15 amino acids. Germline V CDR1 and CDR2: SGDLS, YYNGEE. The V segment lost 1 base and the J segment 4 bases; nucleotides outside the gene matches: 5. The full variable domain, rest sourced from reference TRBV9 and TRBJ1-5, is DSGVTQTPKHLITATGQRVTLRCSPRSGDLSVYWYQQSLDQGLQFLIQYYNGEERAKGNILERFSAQQFPDLHSELNLSSLELGDSALYFCASSVTGTANQPQHFGDGTRLSIL.

The rearrangement joins TRBV9 to TRBJ2-7; 11 bases match TRBD1. CDR1 SGDLS and CDR2 YYNGEE come from the germline V gene. V gave up 3 bases and J gave up 6 bases; unmatched junction bases: 8. CDR3 length: 15 amino acids. The CDR3 reads CASSARTGGEAEQYF. For the CDR3, the DNA is TGTGCCAGCAGCGCCCGGACAGGGGGCGAGGCCGAGCAGTACTTC.

The chain uses TRBV10-2 and TRBJ1-5; unclear D gene. Per the germline V gene, CDR1 is WSHSY and CDR2 is SAAADI. V lost 9 bases and J 3 bases, leaving 12 bases between the germline ends. The CDR3 has 13 residues. This CDR3 is CASCFGPNQPQHF. The CDR3 DNA is TGCGCCAGTTGCTTCGGTCCCAATCAGCCCCAGCATTTT.

The J gene is TRBJ1-1, the V gene TRBV14; weak D call: TRBD1 (5 bases). Germline V gene data show CDR1 as SGHDN and CDR2 as FVKESK. CDR3 length equals 14 residues. V shed 0 bases and J shed 6 bases, with 11 bases lying between them. CDR3 nucleotide sequence: TGTGCCAGCAGCCAAGATATTTACAGGTCTGAAGCTTTCTTT. Protein product: CASSQDIYRSEAFF.

This clone was seen only once. The V gene is TRBV2, the J gene TRBJ1-2, with TRBD1 matching over 7 bases. Germline CDR1 and CDR2: SNHLY and FYNNEI. Germline trimming cut 6 bases from V and 7 bases from J; bases unmatched to any gene: 14. The CDR3 contains 15 residues. CDR3: CASSRDSPPSGGYTF. Written as DNA, the CDR3 is TGTGCCAGCAGCAGGGACAGTCCACCTTCGGGTGGCTACACCTTC.